Listed below are T cell receptor beta chains from one sample, sequenced in a study of response to subunit inactivated influenza vaccine. Each CDR3 protein gets one entry after TCRdb re-called the RT-PCR reads with MiXCR. The sample records about 540,000 distinct CDR3 sequences, roughly 25% being singletons. These same data were also listed under a study on T cells expressing NK-cell markers.

This specimen consisted of CD4+ T cells sorted from PBMCs, obtained roughly 12 days after vaccination. These receptors originate from a man aged 45-60 years who received an inactivated influenza vaccine. Each CDR3 is given without its conserved first and last residue. The order of the fields is J gene, V gene, D gene, CDR3 protein. D genes are given only for firm matches.

TRBJ2-7 | TRBV10-3 | - | AISSNPTGAYEQY
TRBJ2-1 | TRBV7-2 | - | ASSLVRYNEQF
TRBJ2-1 | TRBV2 | - | ASSEDHEQF
TRBJ2-2 | TRBV20-1 | - | SAQSQGNTGELF
TRBJ2-6 | TRBV6-1 | - | ASMWSSGANVLT
TRBJ2-7 | TRBV5-1 | TRBD1 | ASSLTGGGISYEQY
TRBJ2-7 | TRBV3-1 | - | ASSQTPSNRVYEQY
TRBJ2-7 | TRBV5-1 | - | ASSLAVGNEQY
TRBJ2-1 | TRBV7-2 | - | ASSLEGWVYNEQF
TRBJ1-2 | TRBV6-2/TRBV6-3 | TRBD1 | ASSWTGRDGYT
TRBJ1-6 | TRBV28 | TRBD1 | ASKTPGQYNSPLH
TRBJ1-6 | TRBV14 | - | ASSQMGSLGLH
TRBJ2-5 | TRBV7-9 | - | ASSLYAEETQY
TRBJ1-1 | TRBV3-1 | TRBD1 | ASSFGQGSTEAF
TRBJ1-1 | TRBV28 | - | ARSLGGPLNTEAF
TRBJ1-6 | TRBV12-3/TRBV12-4 | - | ASSPTGSPLH
TRBJ2-5 | TRBV28 | - | ASSILAQETQY
TRBJ2-7 | TRBV7-2 | TRBD1 | ASSLAGTGVIYEQY
TRBJ2-3 | TRBV10-3 | TRBD2 | AISMTSGGSDTQY
TRBJ2-7 | TRBV5-1 | TRBD2 | ASSLGSAGGYEQY
TRBJ2-1 | TRBV19 | TRBD2 | ASSMPGGNNEQF
TRBJ2-7 | TRBV10-3 | TRBD1 | AITIQGSYEQY
TRBJ2-7 | TRBV10-2 | - | ASSGQGNEQY
TRBJ2-7 | TRBV12-3/TRBV12-4 | - | ASAGGGYSYEQY
TRBJ2-2 | TRBV7-2 | TRBD2 | ASSLRGGHTGELF
TRBJ2-3 | TRBV7-9 | - | ASSLRLGGTDTQY
TRBJ2-2 | TRBV10-3 | TRBD2 | AISDTSGSFTGELF
TRBJ2-5 | TRBV18 | - | ASSPGAVLGETQY
TRBJ2-3 | TRBV29-1 | - | SVDLGSDTQY
TRBJ2-3 | TRBV20-1 | - | SAPVGGIDTQY
TRBJ2-7 | TRBV20-1 | TRBD1 | TVGTGTSYEQY
TRBJ2-5 | TRBV4-2 | TRBD2 | ASSQDPQREAPEETQY
TRBJ2-7 | TRBV5-1 | - | ASSLRENYEQY
TRBJ1-1 | TRBV5-1 | - | ASSLGIGSNTEAF
TRBJ2-1 | TRBV2 | TRBD2 | ASSDRLAGGYNEQF
TRBJ1-1 | TRBV7-8 | - | ASSLPEERGAF
TRBJ2-2 | TRBV15 | TRBD1 | ATSRRQGSGELF
TRBJ2-3 | TRBV7-9 | TRBD2 | ASSSPGLAGSTDTQY
TRBJ1-1 | TRBV10-3 | - | AISDPSAEAF
TRBJ1-4 | TRBV6-1 | - | ASAAVGLEGEKLF
TRBJ2-6 | TRBV20-1 | - | SARDTLSGANVLT
TRBJ2-7 | TRBV9 | - | ASSVATRSPAEQY
TRBJ2-4 | TRBV30 | - | AWSVGPGANIQY
TRBJ2-7 | TRBV12-3/TRBV12-4 | - | ASSLFPGASEQY
TRBJ2-3 | TRBV12-3/TRBV12-4 | TRBD2 | ASVLAGVSTDTQY
TRBJ2-1 | TRBV5-1 | - | ASKEVASSYNEQF
TRBJ2-5 | TRBV28 | - | ASSADTQETQY
TRBJ2-7 | TRBV7-9 | TRBD2 | ASSLARGILGEQY
TRBJ2-7 | TRBV3-1 | TRBD1 | ASSHLTGPREQY
TRBJ2-5 | TRBV7-9 | TRBD2 | ASSRAGAEETQY
TRBJ2-3 | TRBV18 | TRBD2 | ASSPPGLGGTDTQY
TRBJ2-5 | TRBV7-2 | - | ASSLSAGETQY
TRBJ2-2 | TRBV6-1 | - | ASSSGSPNTGELF
TRBJ2-3 | TRBV20-1 | - | SSHHSKTTDTQY
TRBJ2-2 | TRBV5-1 | - | ASSLAPTGELF
TRBJ2-3 | TRBV7-6 | TRBD2 | ASSYGLAGVRDTQY
TRBJ2-1 | TRBV27 | - | ASRGSMRVEQF
TRBJ2-7 | TRBV28 | TRBD1 | ASSTPGQASGEQY
TRBJ2-2 | TRBV5-1 | - | ASSISGTGELF
TRBJ2-7 | TRBV20-1 | TRBD2 | SARAAGTSGRLAYEQY